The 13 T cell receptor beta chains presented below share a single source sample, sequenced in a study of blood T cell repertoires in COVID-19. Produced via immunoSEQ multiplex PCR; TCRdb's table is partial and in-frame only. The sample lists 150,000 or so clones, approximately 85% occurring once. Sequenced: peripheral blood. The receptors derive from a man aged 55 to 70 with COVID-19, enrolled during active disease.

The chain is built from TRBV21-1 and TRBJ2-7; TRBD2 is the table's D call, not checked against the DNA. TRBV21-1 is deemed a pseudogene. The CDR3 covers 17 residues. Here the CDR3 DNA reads TGTGCCAGCAGCAAAAGGCTAGCGGGAGGGCTTGTCCACGAGCAGTACTTC. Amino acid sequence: CASSKRLAGGLVHEQYF.

The CDR3 spells CASSLQGMEEAFF. The CDR3 DNA sequence: TGTGCCAGCAGCTTACAGGGGATGGAGGAAGCTTTCTTT. This rearrangement joins TRBV7-2 to TRBJ1-1, with a weak D call TRBD1 (6 bases). The ends were cut back, 2 bases at V and 8 bases at J, with 12 bases in the middle. The CDR3 totals 13 residues. Germline V lookup: CDR1 SGHTA, CDR2 FQGNSA.

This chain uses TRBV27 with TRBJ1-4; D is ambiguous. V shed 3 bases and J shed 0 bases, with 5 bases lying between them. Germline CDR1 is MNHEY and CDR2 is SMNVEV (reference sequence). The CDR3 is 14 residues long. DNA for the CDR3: TGTGCCAGCAGTTTTACTTCAACTAATGAAAAACTGTTTTTT. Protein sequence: CASSFTSTNEKLFF. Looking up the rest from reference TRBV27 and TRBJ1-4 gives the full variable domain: EAQVTQNPRYLITVTGKKLTVTCSQNMNHEYMSWYRQDPGLGLRQIYYSMNVEVTDKGDVPEGYKVSRKEKRNFPLILESPSPNQTSLYFCASSFTSTNEKLFFGSGTQLSVL.

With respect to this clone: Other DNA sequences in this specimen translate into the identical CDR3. Here the CDR3 DNA reads TGTGCCAGCTCACCAACTCTGAACACTGAAGCTTTCTTT. Amino acid sequence: CASSPTLNTEAFF. J is TRBJ1-1 and V is TRBV18, with D uncertain. The CDR3 contains 13 residues. Trimming left V 2 bases short and J 0 bases short, with 4 bases between. Per the germline V gene, CDR1 is KGHSH and CDR2 is LQKENI.

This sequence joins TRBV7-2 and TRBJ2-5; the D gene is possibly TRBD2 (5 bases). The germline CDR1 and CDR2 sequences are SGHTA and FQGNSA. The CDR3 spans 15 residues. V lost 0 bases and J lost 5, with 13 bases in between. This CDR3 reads CASSLAPRPGETQYF. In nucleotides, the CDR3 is TGTGCCAGCAGCTTAGCGCCCCGCCCGGGGGAGACCCAGTACTTC.

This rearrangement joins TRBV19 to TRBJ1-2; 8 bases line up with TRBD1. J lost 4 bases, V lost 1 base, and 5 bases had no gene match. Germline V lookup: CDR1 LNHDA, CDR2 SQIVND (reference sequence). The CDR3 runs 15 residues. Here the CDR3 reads CASSIGQGKIYGYTF. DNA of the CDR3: TGTGCCAGTAGTATAGGACAGGGGAAGATCTATGGCTACACCTTC.

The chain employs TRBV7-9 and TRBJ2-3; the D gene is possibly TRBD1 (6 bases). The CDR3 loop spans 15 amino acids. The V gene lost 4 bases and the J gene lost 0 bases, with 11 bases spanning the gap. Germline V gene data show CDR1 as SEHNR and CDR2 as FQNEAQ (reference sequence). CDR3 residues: CASSWNRASTDTQYF. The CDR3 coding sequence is TGTGCCAGCAGCTGGAACAGGGCGAGCACAGATACGCAGTATTTT.

The CDR3 loop reads CASSSPGAPGELFF. The CDR3 coding sequence is TGTGCCAGCAGCAGTCCCGGTGCCCCCGGGGAGCTGTTTTTT. The chain joins TRBV6-2 or TRBV6-3 to TRBJ2-2; D not certain. Germline V CDR1 and CDR2: MNHEY, SVGEGT. Trimming pared 6 bases from V and 6 bases from J, leaving 14 bases between. The CDR3 consists of 14 residues.

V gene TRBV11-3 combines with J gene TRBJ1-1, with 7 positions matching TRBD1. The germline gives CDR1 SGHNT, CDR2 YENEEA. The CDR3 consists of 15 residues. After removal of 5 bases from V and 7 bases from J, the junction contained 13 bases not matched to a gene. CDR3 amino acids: CASSRGTVWDSEAFF. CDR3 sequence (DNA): TGTGCCAGCAGCCGAGGGACAGTTTGGGATAGTGAAGCTTTCTTT.

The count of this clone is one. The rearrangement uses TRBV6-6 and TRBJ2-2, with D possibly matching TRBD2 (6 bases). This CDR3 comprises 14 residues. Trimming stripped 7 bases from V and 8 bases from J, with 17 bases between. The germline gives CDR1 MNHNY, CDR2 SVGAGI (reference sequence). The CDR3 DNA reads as TGTGCCAGCACCCAGACTAGGGGTAGTGGGGAGCTGTTTTTT. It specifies CASTQTRGSGELFF.

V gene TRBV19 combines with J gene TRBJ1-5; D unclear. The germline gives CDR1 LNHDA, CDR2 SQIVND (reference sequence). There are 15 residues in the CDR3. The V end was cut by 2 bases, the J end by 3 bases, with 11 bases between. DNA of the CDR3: TGTGCCAGTAGTATATCCAGGACTGCCAATCAGCCCCAGCATTTT. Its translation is CASSISRTANQPQHF.

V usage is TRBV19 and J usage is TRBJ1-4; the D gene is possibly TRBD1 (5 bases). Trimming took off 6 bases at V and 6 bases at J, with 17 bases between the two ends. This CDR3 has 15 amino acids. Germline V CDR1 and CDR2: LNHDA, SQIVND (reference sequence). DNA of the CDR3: TGTGCCAGTAGGCAAACCCAGGGAGGAGATGAAAAACTGTTTTTT. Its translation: CASRQTQGGDEKLFF. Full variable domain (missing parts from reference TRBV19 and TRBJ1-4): DGGITQSPKYLFRKEGQNVTLSCEQNLNHDAMYWYRQDPGQGLRLIYYSQIVNDFQKGDIAEGYSVSREKKESFPLTVTSAQKNPTAFYLCASRQTQGGDEKLFFGSGTQLSVL.

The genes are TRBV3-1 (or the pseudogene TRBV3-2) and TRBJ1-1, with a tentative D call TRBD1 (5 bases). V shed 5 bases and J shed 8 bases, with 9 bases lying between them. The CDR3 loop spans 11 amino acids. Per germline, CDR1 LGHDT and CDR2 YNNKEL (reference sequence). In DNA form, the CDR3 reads TGTGCCAGCAGCATTAGGACAGAAGCTTTCTTT. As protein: CASSIRTEAFF.